These 5 T cell receptor beta chains share one sample of origin, sequenced in a study of T-cell memory formation after mild COVID-19. One entry per CDR3 protein, called by TCRdb with MiXCR from the 5' RACE reads. The sample shows about 470,000 distinct CDR3 sequences, approximately 18% of them seen only once. Sequencing input: PBMCs or a T cell subset sorted from them (not recorded which). The receptors originated from an adult woman who had mild COVID-19 (a few samples of this study predate the infection). Cell type and time point are not known.

This clonotype was counted a few times. The chain employs TRBV6-5 and TRBJ2-7; no reliable D call. In germline, CDR1 is MNHEY, CDR2 SVGAGI. Trimming removed 5 bases at V and 6 bases at J, with 17 bases between. The CDR3 covers 14 residues. CDR3 in amino acids: CASSLRLLCCEQYF. CDR3 bases: TGTGCCAGCAGTCTTAGACTCCTTTGCTGCGAGCAGTACTTC.

This clonotype was recorded a few times. The V call is TRBV25-1, the J call TRBJ1-2; D is unresolved. The V gene lost 0 bases and the J gene lost 0 bases, with 11 bases spanning the gap. This CDR3 is built from 16 residues. Germline lookup yields CDR1 MGHDK and CDR2 SYGVNS. The CDR3: CASSEYDTSTNYGYTF. For the CDR3, the DNA is TGTGCCAGCAGTGAATACGACACATCAACTAACTATGGCTACACCTTC.

The chain couples TRBV6-5 to TRBJ2-3, with a weak D call TRBD1 (6 bases). Germline V gene lookup returns CDR1 MNHEY and CDR2 SVGAGI. V lost 1 base to trimming and J lost 2 bases, with 13 bases between them. There are 16 residues in the CDR3. This CDR3 is CASSYYLSGDTDTQYF. The DNA for the CDR3 is TGTGCCAGCAGTTACTATCTGTCAGGGGACACAGATACGCAGTATTTT.

The table lists this clonotype with a few counts. V gene TRBV24-1 combines with J gene TRBJ2-2; tentative D call: TRBD1 (6 bases). Per germline, CDR1 KGHDR and CDR2 SFDVKD. V shed 2 bases and J shed 5 bases, with 11 bases lying between them. This CDR3 region has 15 residues. CDR3 residues: CATSDSGHTTGELFF. The CDR3 bases are TGTGCCACCAGTGATTCGGGACATACGACCGGGGAGCTGTTTTTT.

V and J are TRBV29-1 and TRBJ2-1; no firm D call. V was shortened by 3 bases and J by 6 bases, with 9 bases between the two germline ends. The germline gives CDR1 SQVTM, CDR2 ANQGSEA. The CDR3 runs to 12 residues. The CDR3 loop reads CSVELPSNEQFF. For the CDR3, the DNA is TGCAGCGTTGAGCTCCCAAGCAATGAGCAGTTCTTC.